This T cell receptor beta chain originates from a study of tumor-infiltrating lymphocytes in primary liver carcinoma (dated by TCRdb to the late 2010s). Study-level background: Of the five patients, three men and two women aged 30 to 69 years, four had hepatocellular carcinoma and one had combined HCC and intrahepatic cholangiocarcinoma. The study combined TCRbeta repertoire sequencing, expression microarrays and whole-exome sequencing across five regions of each liver tumor, with adjacent normal tissue and blood. The five patients had tumors of stage T1-T3 N0M0, with maximum diameters ranging from about 4 to 11 cm. Technical replicate repertoires showed high reproducibility, with mean shared-clone rates about 0.92 and correlation coefficients above 0.95. To link TCRbeta repertoire diversity with the local molecular phenotype, the 25 tumor region samples were profiled using Agilent mRNA microarrays. Samples yielded roughly 3.5 to 8 million productive TCRbeta reads; read depth did not differ significantly between tissue types. A total of 35 specimens from 5 patients, comprising roughly 25 tumor regions, 5 adjacent noncancerous liver tissues and 5 peripheral blood samples, were covered by TCRbeta repertoire sequencing. General study outcomes and caveats: A significantly larger repertoire fraction was made up by the top 250 clones in tumors than in blood (p = 0.039). Comparison of CD4+ and CD8+ T cell repertoires was precluded by the use of bulk unsorted samples. Only roughly 7-24% of top clones appeared in all five regions of a tumor, which suggests that tumor-infiltrating T cells are spatially heterogeneous. Only a few patients were included in the study, and the authors note that the findings should be validated in a larger study. Pairs of tumor regions showed greater repertoire overlap (mean about 36%) than tumor-adjacent pairs (about 17%) or tumor-blood pairs (about 15%), which is consistent with antigen-driven expansion. Because only the TCR beta chain was sequenced and unpaired alpha chains were not captured, true repertoire diversity is likely underestimated.

Worth noting for this clonotype: Its target antigen remains unknown. The junction departs from the called germline gene at one end, perhaps through a read error.

Total RNA and DNA were co-extracted from about 19-30 mg of bulk tissue with the AllPrep DNA/RNA mini kit, without cell sorting. Roughly five patients with histopathologically diagnosed primary liver carcinoma underwent surgical resection in China between late 2015 and early 2016. At the time of sampling, the patients were treatment-naive and had chronic HBV infection. Five spatially separated regions were sampled from each tumor: the superior, inferior, left-lateral and right-lateral poles, plus the tumor centre. According to histology, viable tumor cells made up more than 75% of every tumor sample. Pieces of fresh tumor and adjacent tissue were cut in half, with one half kept in RNAlater at -80 degrees C and the other half sent for histology. The CDR3, cysteine through phenylalanine, is 20 amino acids long. This entry keeps only the CDR3 DNA: 60 bases, framed from base 1. The germline V gene sets CDR1 to SQVTM and CDR2 to ANQGSEA.

Using a constant-region primer and ProtoScript II reverse transcriptase, TCRbeta-specific cDNA was reverse-transcribed from approximately 0.5 ug total RNA. Construction of the TCRbeta libraries relied on three nested rounds of multiplex PCR, following a slightly modified ARM-PCR procedure. Each of the first two PCR rounds ran for around 10 cycles using multiplex TRBV1-TRBV30 forward primers together with a Cbeta reverse primer. A final 25-cycle PCR with Deep VentR polymerase added sample barcodes and Illumina adapters. Before sequencing, amplicons between 200 and 500 bp were purified from gel using a QIAquick gel extraction kit. TCRbeta amplicons were sequenced on an Illumina HiSeq 2500 with 250-bp paired-end reads. Per the original workflow: Reads were quality-trimmed with Trimmomatic v0.33, and paired reads were merged with FLASH v1.2.11 to recover full CDR3 sequences. V, D and J germline segments were assigned to the rearranged TCRbeta sequences using MiGEC v1.2.1b. Clonotype statistics and Shannon-Wiener diversity indices were computed with VDJtools v1.0.0. Except for diversity analysis, only each sample's 250 most abundant clonotypes were used in subsequent analyses to reduce sampling bias. TCRdb took the public reads, trimmed them with fastp at Q25, ran MiXCR for clone calling and kept in-frame beta chains. Every distinct CDR3 protein forms one entry, paired with its most common genes and DNA. TCRdb, not the original authors, processed these V and J calls. Present in this sample are around 100,000 distinct CDR3 sequences, more than 60% of which were seen just once. Together, the top ten hold about 9.2% of the sample.

Specimen: liver tumor tissue from sampling region 5. In light of the paper, this sample's cell subset or site label describes: tumor region T5, tumor centre. The sequence derives from a woman aged 60-75 years with primary liver carcinoma and hepatitis B virus infection. This sequence uses TRBV29-1 and TRBJ2-5; 7 bases in the middle match TRBD2. The DNA sequence is given as TGCGGCGCCACCGGACCCCTTCTTACGGGAGGCGCGGGAGTTTGGGAGATCCAGTACTTC. Translated, it reads CGATGPLLTGGAGVWEIQYF.